Listed below are T cell receptor beta chains from one sample, sequenced in a study of control samples from healthy donors and cancer patients. Only in-frame clones appear in the TCRdb table, and some are missing; sequencing was by immunoSEQ multiplex PCR. The sample lists 150,000 to 200,000 clones, about 91% occurring once. The sequencing sample was made of blood. These TCRs come from a woman under 40 in good health. Both conserved end residues are part of each CDR3. The D gene is left open where the match is weak. Expanded clones are given a class, and other clones once, few, many or no size at all.

NA	TRBD1	TRBJ2-7	TRBV27	TGTGCCAGCAGAAACCGCGGACAGGGAGAGCAGTACTTC	CASRNRGQGEQYF
once	NA	TRBJ2-6	TRBV6-4	TGTGCCAGCTATAGCGGCCTCTCGGCCAACGTCCTGACTTTC	CASYSGLSANVLTF
NA	TRBD2	TRBJ2-3	TRBV2	TGTGCCAGCACAGGACTAGCGGGCGCGACAGATACGCAGTATTTT	CASTGLAGATDTQYF
few	TRBD1	TRBJ2-1	TRBV12-5	TGTGCTAGTGGGGGGACAGGGGGTTACAATGAGCAGTTCTTC	CASGGTGGYNEQFF
NA	TRBD1	TRBJ1-5	TRBV28	TGTGCCAGTAGACAGGGGGCCGGGCAGCCCCAGCATTTT	CASRQGAGQPQHF
once	NA	TRBJ2-1	TRBV5-4	TGTGCCAGCAGCTGGCCGAGGGGCAATGAGCAGTTCTTC	CASSWPRGNEQFF
NA	NA	TRBJ1-2	TRBV5-1	TGCGCCAGCACCGAGGGGGGGGCCGCATTCAACTATGGCTACACCTTC	CASTEGGAAFNYGYTF
NA	TRBD2	TRBJ2-1	TRBV6-6	TGTGCCAGCAGTCTGGGACTAGCGGGCGCCACGAACTCCTACAATGAGCAGTTCTTC	CASSLGLAGATNSYNEQFF
NA	TRBD1	TRBJ2-7	TRBV28	TGTGCCAGCAGTGGAGGGGGACAGGAATCCTACGAGCAGTACTTC	CASSGGGQESYEQYF
NA	NA	TRBJ2-1	TRBV20-1	TGCAGTGCTCAGACCCGTTATGAGCAGTTCTTC	CSAQTRYEQFF
NA	NA	TRBJ2-3	TRBV7-6	TGTGCCAGCAGCTTAGGGAGCCTAGATACGCAGTATTTT	CASSLGSLDTQYF
NA	NA	TRBJ2-7	TRBV20-1	TGCAGTGCTACAGGACCCTACGAGCAGTACTTC	CSATGPYEQYF
once	NA	TRBJ2-1	TRBV19	TGTGCCAGTAGTATATCAGGGAGAAATGAGCAGTTCTTC	CASSISGRNEQFF
NA	TRBD1	TRBJ2-1	TRBV6-5	TGTGCCAGCAGTTATACGAACCGGGACAGACAGTTCTTC	CASSYTNRDRQFF
NA	NA	TRBJ2-6	TRBV28	TGTGCCAGCAGTCCCCGGGCCCTAAGCTCTGGGGCCAACGTCCTGACTTTC	CASSPRALSSGANVLTF
NA	NA	TRBJ2-2	TRBV9	TGTGCCAGCAGCGTGACGAGCACCGGGGAGCTGTTTTTT	CASSVTSTGELFF
NA	TRBD1	TRBJ1-1	TRBV9	TGTGCCAGCAGCGTTGTCGACAGGGCAACTGAAGCTTTCTTT	CASSVVDRATEAFF
NA	NA	TRBJ2-7	TRBV28	TGTGCCAGCAGTTTATTTCGGGTTCCCTACGAGCAGTACTTC	CASSLFRVPYEQYF
NA	TRBD2	TRBJ2-3	TRBV9	TGTGCCAGCAACGCCTGGTCGGGGAGGGCCGGAGATACGCAGTATTTT	CASNAWSGRAGDTQYF
NA	NA	TRBJ2-3	TRBV9	TGTGCCAGCAGCGTAGTAGGGAAGAGTACAGATACGCAGTATTTT	CASSVVGKSTDTQYF